This T cell receptor (beta chain) was recovered during a study of T cell changes during pregnancy in multiple sclerosis. Measured with immunoSEQ multiplex PCR; TCRdb has only the in-frame clones, and not every one. The sample records some 96,000 clones, about nine tenths being singletons. This receptor was identified in a female donor with multiple sclerosis, enrolled in a pregnancy study. The sample consisted of peripheral blood, taken after pregnancy.

The CDR3: CASRVRDRGDEKLFF. The CDR3 DNA is TGTGCCAGTAGGGTTCGGGACAGGGGGGATGAAAAACTGTTTTTT. This chain links TRBV19 with TRBJ1-4; 11 nucleotides match TRBD1. CDR3 size: 15 residues. V lost 6 bases and J lost 6; bases outside the gene matches: 6. Germline V gene lookup returns CDR1 LNHDA and CDR2 SQIVND (reference sequence).